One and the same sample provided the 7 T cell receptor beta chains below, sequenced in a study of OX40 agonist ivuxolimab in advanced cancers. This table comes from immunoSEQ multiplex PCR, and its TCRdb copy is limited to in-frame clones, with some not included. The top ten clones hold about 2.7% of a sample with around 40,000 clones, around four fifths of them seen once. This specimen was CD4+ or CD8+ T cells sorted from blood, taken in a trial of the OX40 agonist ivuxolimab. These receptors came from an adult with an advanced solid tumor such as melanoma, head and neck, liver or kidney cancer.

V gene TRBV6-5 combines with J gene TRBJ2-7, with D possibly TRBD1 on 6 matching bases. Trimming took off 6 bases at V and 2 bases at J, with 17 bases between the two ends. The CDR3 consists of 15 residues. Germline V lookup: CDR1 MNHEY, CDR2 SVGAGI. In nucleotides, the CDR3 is TGTGCCAGCAGCACTAGTTGGGACAACACCTACGAGCAGTACTTC. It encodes CASSTSWDNTYEQYF.

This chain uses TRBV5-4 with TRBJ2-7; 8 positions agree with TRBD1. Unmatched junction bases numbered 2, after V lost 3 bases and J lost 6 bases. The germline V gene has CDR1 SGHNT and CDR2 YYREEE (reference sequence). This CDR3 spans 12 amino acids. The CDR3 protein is CASSSTGAEQYF. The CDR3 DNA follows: TGTGCCAGCAGCTCGACAGGGGCCGAGCAGTACTTC.

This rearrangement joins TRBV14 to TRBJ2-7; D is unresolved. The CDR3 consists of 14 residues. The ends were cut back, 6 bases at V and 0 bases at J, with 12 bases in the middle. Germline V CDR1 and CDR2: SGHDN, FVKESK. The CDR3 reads CASSWLVSSYEQYF. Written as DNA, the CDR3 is TGTGCCAGCAGTTGGCTTGTGAGCTCCTACGAGCAGTACTTC.

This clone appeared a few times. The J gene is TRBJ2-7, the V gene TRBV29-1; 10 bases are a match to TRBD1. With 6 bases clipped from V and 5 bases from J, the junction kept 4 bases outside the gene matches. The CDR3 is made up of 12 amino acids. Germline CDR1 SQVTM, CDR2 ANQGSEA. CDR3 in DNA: TGCAGCGTCCGACAGGGGGCCCACGAGCAGTACTTC. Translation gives CSVRQGAHEQYF.

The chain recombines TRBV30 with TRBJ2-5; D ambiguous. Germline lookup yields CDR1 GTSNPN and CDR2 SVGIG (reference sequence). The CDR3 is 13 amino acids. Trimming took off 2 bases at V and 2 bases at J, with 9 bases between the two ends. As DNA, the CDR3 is TGTGCCTGGAGTAAAGAGATACAAGAGACCCAGTACTTC. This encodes CAWSKEIQETQYF.

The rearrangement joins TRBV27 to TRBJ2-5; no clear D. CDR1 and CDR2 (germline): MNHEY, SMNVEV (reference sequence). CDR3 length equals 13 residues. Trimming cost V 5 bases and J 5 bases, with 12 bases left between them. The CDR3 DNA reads TGTGCCAGCAGTCCGGGCTATGGGGAGACCCAGTACTTC. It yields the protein CASSPGYGETQYF.

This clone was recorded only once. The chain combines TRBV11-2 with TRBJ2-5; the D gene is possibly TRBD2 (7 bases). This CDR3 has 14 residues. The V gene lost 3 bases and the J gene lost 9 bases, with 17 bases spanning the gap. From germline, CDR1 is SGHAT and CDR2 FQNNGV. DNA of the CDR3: TGTGCCAGCAGCTTTAGTCTAGCGGAGGGGGCCCAGTACTTC. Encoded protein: CASSFSLAEGAQYF.